Reported below is one TCR beta chain. This clonotype turned up a few times. Its antigen remains unidentified. It has no much larger one-base neighbor in the sample; base qualities were not kept. The intended sense of this specimen's time point label: sample taken at primary tumor resection. The donors were about 71 patients from the lung TRACERx cohort who had early-stage, untreated non-small cell lung cancer. Without any cell sorting, TCR sequencing was performed on whole RNA extracted either from tumor and nontumor lung tissue or from cryopreserved PBMC samples. A patient was chosen for TCR sequencing only when enough RNA was available from at least two tumor regions. Before being selected, tumor and adjacent nontumor lung specimens were reviewed by a lung pathologist. Library method: 5' RACE. Sequencing relied on a NextSeq 500. In the TCR library protocol, a unique molecular identifier was attached to each TCR cDNA molecule so that PCR and sequencing errors could be corrected. Processing in the source paper ran as follows. TCR identification, UMI-based error correction and CDR3 extraction were performed with Decombinator tools. TCRs above a frequency of 2 per 1,000, corresponding to the top 1% of the tumor frequency distribution, were defined as expanded. Renyi diversity was computed with the R vegan package after each repertoire had been subsampled 100 times to 5,000 TCRs. To build CDR3 similarity networks, amino acid triplet string-kernel similarity was used, and CDR3s were connected when their pairwise similarity was above 0.82. TCRdb reprocessing: public reads trimmed at Q25 with fastp, clones called with MiXCR, in-frame beta chains kept. Records with the same CDR3 protein are collapsed into one entry carrying the most frequent genes and DNA. The V and J calls, along with clone size, are taken from TCRdb and not from the paper's own processing. The sample table lists about 39,000 distinct CDR3 sequences, approximately 3% of them with a count of one. Clones ranked in the top ten supply roughly 35% of the sample.

The V and J ends are trimmed by 8 bases and 12 bases, leaving 19 bases between them. The CDR3 holds 13 amino acids from the cysteine to the phenylalanine. Only the CDR3 DNA stays, 39 bases, in frame from base 1. The germline V gene (reference sequence) specifies SSHAT as CDR1 and FNYEAQ as CDR2. The sample originates from a study of spatial heterogeneity in lung cancer (dated by TCRdb to about 2019). Concerning the study at large: More beta-chain than alpha-chain transcripts were consistently detected, likely reflecting higher beta-chain transcript abundance. In the raw uncorrected reads, each unique combination of TCR and UMI appeared more than ten times on average. The study quantitatively compared TCR alpha and beta repertoires across multiple tumor regions, matched nontumor lung and blood in non-small cell lung cancer. Nonsynonymous mutation counts, determined by whole-exome sequencing of tumor tissue, were related to features of the TCR repertoire. At surgery, both alpha and beta chains were TCR-sequenced in under 250 tumor regions, fewer than 65 matched nontumor lung samples and a few dozen PBMC samples.

General study outcomes and caveats: Confirming at a functional level the hypothesis that regional TCRs recognize regional mutations was considered to require additional single-cell paired TCR alpha and beta sequencing.

The specimen comprised normal lung tissue next to the tumor, sampled at surgery. Recombination linked TRBV7-7 to TRBJ1-4, with TRBD1 perhaps the D gene, on 6 matching bases. This sequence originates from a male donor with early-stage non-small cell lung cancer. The DNA reads TGTGCCAGCCCAGGGCAGGGGAGCGAGGAACTGTTTTTT. The translation is CASPGQGSEELFF.